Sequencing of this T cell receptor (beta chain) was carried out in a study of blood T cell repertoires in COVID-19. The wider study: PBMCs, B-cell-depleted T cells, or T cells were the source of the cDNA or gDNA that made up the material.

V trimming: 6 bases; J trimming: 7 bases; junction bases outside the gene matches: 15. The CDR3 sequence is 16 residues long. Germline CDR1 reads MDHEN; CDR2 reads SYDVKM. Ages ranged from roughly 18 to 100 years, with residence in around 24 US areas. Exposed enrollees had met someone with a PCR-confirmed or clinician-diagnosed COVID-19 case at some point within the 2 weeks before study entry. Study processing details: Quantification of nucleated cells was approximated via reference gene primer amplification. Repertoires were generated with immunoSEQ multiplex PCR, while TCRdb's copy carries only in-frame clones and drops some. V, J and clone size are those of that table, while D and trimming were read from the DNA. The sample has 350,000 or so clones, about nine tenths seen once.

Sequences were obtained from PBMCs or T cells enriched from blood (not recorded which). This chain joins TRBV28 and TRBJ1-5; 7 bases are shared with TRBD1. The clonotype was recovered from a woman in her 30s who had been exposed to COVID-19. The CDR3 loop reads CASRPGQRGARQPQHF. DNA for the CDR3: TGTGCCAGCAGGCCGGGACAGAGAGGGGCAAGGCAGCCCCAGCATTTT.